This record concerns one TCR beta chain sequence. This entry is derived from a study of Graves' ophthalmopathy and Graves' hyperthyroidism. The germline CDR1 and CDR2 sequences are MNHNS and SASEGT. This CDR3 comprises 13 residues. Trimming shortened V by 3 bases and J by 5 bases, and 10 bases separated the two germline ends. Amplification of TCR beta CDR3 regions used RNA transcripts. HTBI-primed first-round RT-PCR preceded second-round multiplex PCR. From the multiplex PCR reads, TCRdb called clonotypes with MiXCR, one entry per CDR3 protein. Of 150,000 to 200,000 distinct CDR3 sequences listed, less than 45% are singletons.

The sequenced material came from peripheral blood. The chain carries TRBV6-1 and TRBJ2-5, with a weak D call TRBD2 (6 bases). The TCR originated in a middle-aged woman with Graves' ophthalmopathy. CDR3: CASSEFSGETQYF. CDR3 in DNA: TGTGCCAGCAGTGAGTTTAGCGGCGAGACCCAGTACTTC.